The 9 T cell receptor beta chains given below trace back to one sample, sequenced in a study of blood T cell repertoires in COVID-19. Generated by immunoSEQ multiplex PCR, the TCRdb table keeps only in-frame clones and is missing some. The sample has about 200,000 clones, around 88% seen once. Input material: PBMCs or T cells enriched from blood (not recorded which). These receptors all come from a man in his forties or fifties with acute COVID-19.

The chain combines TRBV5-1 with TRBJ2-7; 9 nucleotides line up with TRBD2. The germline CDR1 and CDR2 sequences are SGHRS and YFSETQ. The CDR3 spans 12 residues. The trim removed 3 bases at V and 6 bases at J, leaving 1 base unmatched. CDR3 sequence: CASSSSGVEQYF. DNA of the CDR3: TGCGCCAGCAGCTCTAGCGGGGTCGAGCAGTACTTC. The full variable domain, in which reference TRBV5-1 and TRBJ2-7 provide the parts outside the CDR3, is KAGVTQTPRYLIKTRGQQVTLSCSPISGHRSVSWYQQTPGQGLQFLFEYFSETQRNKGNFPGRFSGRQFSNSRSEMNVSTLELGDSALYLCASSSSGVEQYFGPGTRLTVT.

The genes are TRBV7-2 and TRBJ2-7; 8 bases line up with TRBD2. The CDR3 length is 18 residues. Trimming at V came to 0 bases and at J to 2 bases, leaving 12 bases not matched to a gene. Germline lookup yields CDR1 SGHTA and CDR2 FQGNSA. CDR3 sequence reads: CASSLAKAGVLETYEQYF. CDR3 nucleotide sequence: TGTGCCAGCAGCTTAGCGAAAGCGGGAGTTTTAGAAACCTACGAGCAGTACTTC.

This chain joins TRBV5-1 and TRBJ2-5, with 10 bases fitting TRBD2. V was pared by 4 bases and J by 5 bases, with 5 bases of the junction left unmatched. This CDR3 has 14 amino acids. Germline V CDR1 and CDR2: SGHRS, YFSETQ. The DNA of the CDR3 is TGCGCCAGCAGCCTGGGACTAGCGTCGGAGACCCAGTACTTC. It codes for CASSLGLASETQYF.

This sequence joins TRBV12-2 and TRBJ2-3; TRBD2 is the table's D call and was not checked against the DNA. TRBV12-2 represents a pseudogene. The CDR3 runs to 18 residues. CDR3 coding DNA: TGTGCAAGTCGCCCCTCACCTGGCCAGCGGGAGTCGACAGATACGCAGTATTTT. It translates to CASRPSPGQRESTDTQYF.

The chain has TRBV18 and TRBJ1-2; weak D call: TRBD1 (5 bases). The ends were cut back, 6 bases at V and 3 bases at J, with 11 bases in the middle. The germline V gene encodes CDR1 KGHSH and CDR2 LQKENI. CDR3 length equals 13 residues. Here the CDR3 reads CASSSGLDYGYTF. The CDR3, as DNA: TGTGCCAGCTCCTCAGGGCTGGACTATGGCTACACCTTC.

This clone was seen a few times. Other DNA sequences in this sample translate to the same CDR3. The chain links TRBV5-6 to TRBJ1-2, with D possibly matching TRBD1 (5 bases). This CDR3 spans 13 amino acids. Germline-derived CDR1 and CDR2 are SGHDT and YYEEEE. V lost 1 base and J 6 bases, leaving 10 bases between the germline ends. The CDR3 sequence: CASSLRQGDGYTF. The CDR3 DNA reads as TGTGCCAGCAGCTTGCGTCAAGGGGATGGCTACACCTTC.

This clone appeared a single time. The chain links TRBV6-1 to TRBJ1-5, with 10 bases that match TRBD1. Trimming cost V 4 bases and J 7 bases; bases outside gene matches: 13. From germline, CDR1 is MNHNS and CDR2 SASEGT. The CDR3 has 17 amino acids. CDR3 residues: CASSVTPGQGIGQPQHF. CDR3 DNA: TGTGCCAGCAGTGTAACCCCGGGACAGGGGATCGGGCAGCCCCAGCATTTT.

This sequence joins TRBV12-3 or TRBV12-4 and TRBJ2-7; no clear D gene. V lost 6 bases and J lost 4, with 13 bases in between. The CDR3 runs to 13 residues. The CDR3 is CASSRTTFYEQYF. The CDR3 DNA reads TGTGCCAGCAGCCGTACTACATTTTACGAGCAGTACTTC.

The chain carries TRBV4-1 and TRBJ2-6; D is perhaps TRBD2 (5 bases). Trimming took off 2 bases at V and 0 bases at J, with 8 bases between the two ends. The CDR3 covers 16 residues. Germline V gene lookup returns CDR1 MGHRA and CDR2 YSYEKL. The CDR3 loop is CASSQTGLSGANVLTF. The DNA for the CDR3 is TGCGCCAGCAGCCAAACCGGACTCTCTGGGGCCAACGTCCTGACTTTC.